This note documents a single T cell receptor beta chain sequence. These data are taken from a study of CD8+ T cells in alopecia areata. The CDR3 totals 15 residues. Deletions cut 5 bases from V and 2 bases from J, with 15 bases between. From germline, CDR1 is SEHNR and CDR2 FQNEAQ (reference sequence). RNA, once extracted, was reverse transcribed into cDNA for use as the sequencing template. Generated by immunoSEQ multiplex PCR, the TCRdb table keeps only in-frame clones and is missing some. This table holds about 94,000 clones, about two thirds found once. The sample's treatment: oral pan-JAK inhibitor, 5-10 mg twice daily.

The specimen was CD8+ T cells sorted from blood, collected at week 44, from a patient treated with tofacitinib. J is TRBJ1-1 and V is TRBV7-9, with D maybe TRBD1 (5 bases). The TCR sequence derives from a human donor with alopecia areata. CDR3 protein: CASSPSTALNTEAFF. The CDR3 nucleotides are TGTGCCAGCAGCCCGTCGACAGCGTTAAACACTGAAGCTTTCTTT.